The 19 T cell receptor beta chains below all came from one sample that was sequenced in a study of CD8+ T cells in alopecia areata. Extraction of RNA preceded its reverse transcription into cDNA, which served as the sequencing template. TCRdb's table, derived via immunoSEQ multiplex PCR, lists solely in-frame clones and lacks some. The sample has some 220,000 clones; more than 45% are singletons. Treatment of the sample: oral pan-JAK inhibitor, 5-10 mg twice daily. This material consisted of CD4+ T cells sorted from blood, taken at week 4, from a patient treated with tofacitinib. Receptor source: a human donor with alopecia areata.

The chain carries TRBV13 and TRBJ2-2; D may match TRBD1 or TRBD2 (5 bases each). The V end lost 5 bases, the J end lost 3 bases, and 16 bases lay between the germline ends. There are 16 residues in the CDR3. Germline values: CDR1 PRHDT, CDR2 FYEKMQ (reference sequence). This chain's CDR3 is CASSPPGPEDTGELFF. The CDR3 DNA sequence: TGTGCCAGCAGCCCGCCGGGACCGGAGGACACCGGGGAGCTGTTTTTT.

This clone has only a few counts. The chain recombines TRBV7-2 with TRBJ2-7; TRBD1 matches at 10 bases. Germline V lookup: CDR1 SGHTA, CDR2 FQGNSA. With V trimmed by 3 bases and J by 5 bases, 7 bases remained unmatched. The CDR3 is 15 amino acids. CDR3 in amino acids: CASSFRDRGIHEQYF. The CDR3 nucleotides are TGTGCCAGCAGCTTTAGGGACAGGGGTATCCACGAGCAGTACTTC.

The genes are TRBV9 and TRBJ2-4, with D unclear. V lost 0 bases, J lost 2 bases, and 3 bases lay in between. The CDR3 consists of 13 residues. The V gene's germline CDR1 is SGDLS and CDR2 YYNGEE. CDR3 DNA sequence: TGTGCCAGCAGCGTAGACACCAAAAACATTCAGTACTTC. It codes for CASSVDTKNIQYF.

CDR3 sequence: CSVRGLAGGLLYNEQFF. The CDR3 bases are TGCAGCGTTAGGGGACTAGCGGGGGGTCTGCTCTACAATGAGCAGTTCTTC. V gene TRBV29-1 combines with J gene TRBJ2-1; 15 bases are a match to TRBD2. CDR3 length: 17 amino acids. Per germline, CDR1 SQVTM and CDR2 ANQGSEA. The V and J ends lost 5 bases and 3 bases, in that order; junction bases with no gene match: 8.

The V gene is TRBV30, the J gene TRBJ1-6, with a weak D call TRBD1 (5 bases). V shed 1 base and J shed 7 bases, with 5 bases lying between them. CDR1 and CDR2 from the germline V gene are GTSNPN and SVGIG (reference sequence). The CDR3 totals 12 residues. DNA for the CDR3: TGTGCCTGGAGTGGACAGAATTCACCCCTCCACTTT. Protein product: CAWSGQNSPLHF.

J is TRBJ2-3 and V is TRBV7-2; D might be TRBD2 (7 bases). With 5 bases removed from V and 1 base from J, the gap between germline ends came to 13 bases. The CDR3 spans 15 residues. CDR1 is SGHTA and CDR2 is FQGNSA in the germline V gene. The CDR3 region is CASSQSGGRTDTQYF. The CDR3, as DNA: TGTGCCAGCAGCCAGTCGGGGGGCCGCACAGATACGCAGTATTTT.

The gene calls are TRBV29-1 and TRBJ1-2, with D perhaps TRBD1 (5 bases). Trimming took off 5 bases at V and 5 bases at J, with 15 bases between the two ends. Germline V gene data show CDR1 as SQVTM and CDR2 as ANQGSEA. The CDR3 loop spans 13 amino acids. CDR3 in amino acids: CSVRDSLRYGYTF. The CDR3 DNA reads TGCAGCGTTCGCGACAGTCTACGATATGGCTACACCTTC.

This clone was observed a handful of times. This chain uses TRBV12-5 with TRBJ2-3; D not certain. V was trimmed by 2 bases and J by 4 bases, leaving 10 bases between them. This CDR3 spans 14 amino acids. CDR1 and CDR2 from the germline V gene are LGHNT and FRNRAP. The CDR3 nucleotides read TGTGCTAGTGGTTTGAGCAGAATAGCAGATACGCAGTATTTT. Residues: CASGLSRIADTQYF.

The chain uses TRBV5-1 and TRBJ2-5; no reliable D call. CDR1 SGHRS and CDR2 YFSETQ come from the germline V gene. This CDR3 has 13 amino acids. The V gene lost 2 bases and the J gene lost 1 base, with 6 bases spanning the gap. The CDR3 coding sequence is TGCGCCAGCAGCTTCGGTACCCAAGAGACCCAGTACTTC. It translates to CASSFGTQETQYF.

The chain couples TRBV30 to TRBJ2-5; D not certain. V was shortened by 2 bases and J by 2 bases, with 12 bases between the two germline ends. The germline V gene encodes CDR1 GTSNPN and CDR2 SVGIG (reference sequence). The CDR3 sequence is 14 residues long. The CDR3 loop is CAWSKGGLQETQYF. In DNA, the CDR3 is TGTGCCTGGAGTAAAGGTGGGCTTCAAGAGACCCAGTACTTC. The whole variable domain, filled in from reference TRBV30 and TRBJ2-5, reads SQTIHQWPATLVQPVGSPLSLECTVEGTSNPNLYWYRQAAGRGLQLLFYSVGIGQISSEVPQNLSASRPQDRQFILSSKKLLLSDSGFYLCAWSKGGLQETQYFGPGTRLLVL.

Comments on this clone: The sample carries other DNA sequences with the same CDR3. V is TRBV29-1 and J is TRBJ2-3; 7 bases agree with TRBD2. This CDR3 region has 12 residues. Germline trimming cut 8 bases from V and 3 bases from J; bases unmatched to any gene: 5. The germline V gene encodes CDR1 SQVTM and CDR2 ANQGSEA. CDR3 protein: CSTSGGTDTQYF. In DNA form, the CDR3 reads TGCAGCACCTCGGGGGGAACAGATACGCAGTATTTT.

This clone was recorded at least ten times. The chain links TRBV11-2 to TRBJ2-1; D is undetermined. Germline V gene data show CDR1 as SGHAT and CDR2 as FQNNGV. V shed 0 bases and J shed 2 bases, with 8 bases lying between them. CDR3 length equals 15 residues. The CDR3, as DNA: TGTGCCAGCAGCTTAGAGCTGGGGACCTACAATGAGCAGTTCTTC. It encodes CASSLELGTYNEQFF.

V is TRBV29-1 and J is TRBJ1-1; 8 bases fit TRBD1. The trim removed 6 bases at V and 0 bases at J, leaving 6 bases unmatched. Germline values: CDR1 SQVTM, CDR2 ANQGSEA. The CDR3 spans 14 residues. The CDR3 reads CSVENRGMNTEAFF. CDR3 sequence (DNA): TGCAGCGTCGAGAACAGGGGGATGAACACTGAAGCTTTCTTT. Together with reference TRBV29-1 and TRBJ1-1, the CDR3 gives the full variable domain: SAVISQKPSRDICQRGTSLTIQCQVDSQVTMMFWYRQQPGQSLTLIATANQGSEATYESGFVIDKFPISRPNLTFSTLTVSNMSPEDSSIYLCSVENRGMNTEAFFGQGTRLTVV.

The chain joins TRBV27 to TRBJ2-5; possibly TRBD1 or TRBD2 for D (5 bases each). V lost 7 bases and J lost 5, with 14 bases in between. Germline CDR1 reads MNHEY; CDR2 reads SMNVEV (reference sequence). The CDR3 length is 13 residues. This chain's CDR3 is CASMGRGRETQYF. CDR3 sequence (DNA): TGTGCCAGCATGGGAAGGGGACGGGAGACCCAGTACTTC.

This clone was recorded once. The rearrangement joins TRBV6-5 to TRBJ2-1; possible D gene TRBD2, 7 bases. The CDR3 sequence is 15 residues long. V shed 4 bases and J shed 5 bases, with 15 bases lying between them. Per germline, CDR1 MNHEY and CDR2 SVGAGI. The CDR3, as DNA: TGTGCCAGCAGTTGGCGGGGGCCGGGGGACAATGAGCAGTTCTTC. Encoded protein: CASSWRGPGDNEQFF.

The rearrangement joins TRBV7-2 to TRBJ1-2, with 8 bases that match TRBD1. V lost 3 bases and J lost 0; bases outside the gene matches: 6. This CDR3 spans 16 amino acids. Germline V lookup: CDR1 SGHTA, CDR2 FQGNSA. The DNA for the CDR3 is TGTGCCAGCAGCTTGGGACAGGCCCTTTCTAACTATGGCTACACCTTC. Amino acid sequence: CASSLGQALSNYGYTF.

This clone came up a few times. The chain has TRBV9 and TRBJ1-1, with D unclear. V lost 1 base and J 3 bases, leaving 4 bases between the germline ends. In germline, CDR1 is SGDLS, CDR2 YYNGEE. The CDR3 length is 12 residues. The chain's CDR3 is CASSVIDTEAFF. The CDR3 DNA reads TGTGCCAGCAGCGTAATCGACACTGAAGCTTTCTTT. Based on the CDR3 plus reference TRBV9 and TRBJ1-1, the full variable domain is DSGVTQTPKHLITATGQRVTLRCSPRSGDLSVYWYQQSLDQGLQFLIQYYNGEERAKGNILERFSAQQFPDLHSELNLSSLELGDSALYFCASSVIDTEAFFGQGTRLTVV.

About this clone itself: At one of its ends the junction is not consistent with the germline gene, which may arise from a read error. The chain is built from TRBV5-1 and TRBJ2-3; 8 bases are shared with TRBD2. The germline V gene has CDR1 SGHRS and CDR2 YFSETQ. This CDR3 is 17 amino acids long. DNA of the CDR3: TGCGCCAGCAACTTGGATGGGACTAGGAAAGGCACAGATACGCAGTATTTT. Translating gives CASNLDGTRKGTDTQYF.

CDR3 protein: CASRQTSTPDTQYF. Written as DNA, the CDR3 is TGTGCCAGCAGACAAACTTCTACACCAGATACGCAGTATTTT. J is TRBJ2-3 and V is TRBV14; D not certain. Trimming left V 6 bases short and J 4 bases short, with 14 bases between. This CDR3 comprises 14 residues. From germline, CDR1 is SGHDN and CDR2 FVKESK.